Sequencing of this T cell receptor (beta chain) was carried out in a study of vaccination and CD4 T cells after COVID-19. Whole-study context: Two mRNA vaccine doses were given, either BNT162b2 or mRNA-1273. Cultures designated as controls were supplied with a CEFX pool, an HIV-1 Nef pool, or no peptide.

The treatment here: roughly ten-day PBMC culture with coronavirus spike peptide pools or control peptides (ViraFEST assay). The unexposed donor's CD4+ T cells were collected before the COVID-19 pandemic (2011-2018). Antigen-specific T cell expansion with peptide pools preceded TCR sequencing in the ViraFEST approach. Every well contained approximately 2 million PBMCs, which were grown with approximately 9 IU/ml IL-2 and approximately 9.4 ug/ml peptide pools. Turning to this clonotype: Its target is not known.

The Oncomine TCR Beta short-read assay was applied to DNA of cultured CD4+ T cells. Someone extracted genomic DNA from cultured CD4+ T cells. TCRdb re-called the PCR reads through MiXCR, storing one row per CDR3 protein. The sample consists of over 7,500 distinct CDR3 sequences, less than 45% of them appearing once. Material for sequencing was CD4+ T cells from blood, cultured in vitro. The TCR sequence derives from a human donor in good health.

Written as DNA, the CDR3 is TGTGCCAGCAGTTTTGGGGGCACCGACTACGAGCAGTACTTC. Its protein is CASSFGGTDYEQYF. The rearrangement joins TRBV28 to TRBJ2-7, with TRBD1 as a possible D gene (6 bases). CDR3 length: 14 residues. The V gene's germline CDR1 is MDHEN and CDR2 SYDVKM. V lost 3 bases and J lost 3, with 12 bases in between.